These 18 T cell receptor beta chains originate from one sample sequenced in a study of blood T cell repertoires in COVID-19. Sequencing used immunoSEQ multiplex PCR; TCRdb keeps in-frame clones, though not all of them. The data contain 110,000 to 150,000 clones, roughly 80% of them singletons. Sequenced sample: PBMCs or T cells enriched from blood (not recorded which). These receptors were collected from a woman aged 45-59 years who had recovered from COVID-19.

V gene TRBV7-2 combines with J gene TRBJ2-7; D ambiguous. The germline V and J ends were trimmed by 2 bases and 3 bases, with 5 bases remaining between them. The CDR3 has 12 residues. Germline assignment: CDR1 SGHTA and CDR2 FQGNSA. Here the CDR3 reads CASSLPLYEQYF. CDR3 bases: TGTGCCAGCAGCTTACCCCTCTACGAGCAGTACTTC.

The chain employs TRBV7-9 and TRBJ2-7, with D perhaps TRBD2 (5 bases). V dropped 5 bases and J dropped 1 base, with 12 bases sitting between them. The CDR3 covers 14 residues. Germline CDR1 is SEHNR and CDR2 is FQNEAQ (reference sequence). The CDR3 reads CASSQTRESYEQYF. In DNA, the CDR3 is TGTGCCAGCAGCCAGACGAGGGAATCCTACGAGCAGTACTTC.

The CDR3 sequence: CASSPLDREVSPLHF. The DNA for the CDR3 is TGTGCCAGCAGTCCGCTCGACAGGGAGGTCTCACCCCTCCACTTT. V gene TRBV28 combines with J gene TRBJ1-6; 7 positions match TRBD1. The CDR3 covers 15 residues. The V and J ends lost 5 bases and 10 bases, in that order; junction bases with no gene match: 11. Germline assignment: CDR1 MDHEN and CDR2 SYDVKM.

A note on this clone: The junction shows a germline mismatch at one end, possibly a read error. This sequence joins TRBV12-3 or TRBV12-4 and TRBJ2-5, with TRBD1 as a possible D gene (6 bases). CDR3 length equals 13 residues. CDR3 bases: TGTGCCAGCAGTTTATTACAGGGAGAGGCCCAGTACTTC. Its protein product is CASSLLQGEAQYF.

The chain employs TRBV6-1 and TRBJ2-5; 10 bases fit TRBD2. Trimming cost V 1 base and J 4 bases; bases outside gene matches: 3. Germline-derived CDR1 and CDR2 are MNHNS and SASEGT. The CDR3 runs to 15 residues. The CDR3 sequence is CASSEEAGGPETQYF. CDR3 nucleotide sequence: TGTGCCAGCAGTGAAGAAGCGGGGGGGCCAGAGACCCAGTACTTC.

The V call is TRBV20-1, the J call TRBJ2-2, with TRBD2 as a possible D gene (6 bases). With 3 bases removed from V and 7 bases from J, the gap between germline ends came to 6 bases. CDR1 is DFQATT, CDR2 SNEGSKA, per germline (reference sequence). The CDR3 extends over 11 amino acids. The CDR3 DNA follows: TGCAGTGCTAGGGGGGGCGGGGAGCTGTTTTTT. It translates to CSARGGGELFF.

CDR3 residues: CSVEGVTGTDTQYF. DNA for the CDR3: TGCAGCGTTGAGGGGGTGACAGGTACAGATACGCAGTATTTT. The V call is TRBV29-1, the J call TRBJ2-3; D is perhaps TRBD1 (6 bases). The CDR3 contains 14 residues. In germline, CDR1 is SQVTM, CDR2 ANQGSEA. Deletions cut 3 bases from V and 3 bases from J, with 13 bases between.

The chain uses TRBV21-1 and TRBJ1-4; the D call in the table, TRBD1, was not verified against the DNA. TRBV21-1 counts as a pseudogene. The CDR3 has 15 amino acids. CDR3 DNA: TGTGCCAGCACTAGACAGGGGGCACCTAATGAAAAACTGTTTTTT. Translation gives CASTRQGAPNEKLFF.

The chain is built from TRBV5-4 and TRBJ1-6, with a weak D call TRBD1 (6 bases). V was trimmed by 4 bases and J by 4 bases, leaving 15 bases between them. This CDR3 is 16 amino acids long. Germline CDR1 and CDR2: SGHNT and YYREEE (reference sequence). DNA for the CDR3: TGTGCCAGCAGCCCAGGGGCAGGGATATATAATTCACCCCTCCACTTT. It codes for CASSPGAGIYNSPLHF.

The CDR3 bases are TGTGCCAGCAGCTTACAGGGGCGGCAGCCCCAGCATTTT. Its translation: CASSLQGRQPQHF. This chain joins TRBV28 and TRBJ1-5; 7 nucleotides align to TRBD1. In germline, CDR1 is MDHEN, CDR2 SYDVKM. The J segment lost 7 bases and the V segment lost 6 bases, leaving 6 bases of the junction unmatched. The CDR3 has 13 residues.

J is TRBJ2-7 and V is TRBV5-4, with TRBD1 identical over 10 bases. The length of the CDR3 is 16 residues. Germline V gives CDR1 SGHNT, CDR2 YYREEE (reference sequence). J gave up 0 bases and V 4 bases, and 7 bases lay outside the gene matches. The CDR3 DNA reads TGTGCCAGCAGCCCCGGGGGGACAGGGGCCTCCTACGAGCAGTACTTC. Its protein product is CASSPGGTGASYEQYF.

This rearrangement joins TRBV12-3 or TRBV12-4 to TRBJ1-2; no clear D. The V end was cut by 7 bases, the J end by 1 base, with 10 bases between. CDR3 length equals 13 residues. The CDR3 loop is CASTKSLNYGYTF. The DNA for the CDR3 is TGTGCCAGCACGAAAAGCCTTAACTATGGCTACACCTTC.

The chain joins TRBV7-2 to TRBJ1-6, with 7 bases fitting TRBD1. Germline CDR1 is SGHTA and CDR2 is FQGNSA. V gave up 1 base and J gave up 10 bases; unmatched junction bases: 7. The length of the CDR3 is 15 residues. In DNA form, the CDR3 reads TGTGCCAGCAGCTTAGTCGAAGGGGGCCAATCACCCCTCCACTTT. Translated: CASSLVEGGQSPLHF.

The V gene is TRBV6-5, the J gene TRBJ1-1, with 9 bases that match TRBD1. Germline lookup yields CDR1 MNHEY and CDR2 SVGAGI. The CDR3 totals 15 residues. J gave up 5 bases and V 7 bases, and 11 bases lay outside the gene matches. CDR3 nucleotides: TGTGCCAGCAACCTTTGGCCGGACAGGGGTACTGAAGCTTTCTTT. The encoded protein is CASNLWPDRGTEAFF.

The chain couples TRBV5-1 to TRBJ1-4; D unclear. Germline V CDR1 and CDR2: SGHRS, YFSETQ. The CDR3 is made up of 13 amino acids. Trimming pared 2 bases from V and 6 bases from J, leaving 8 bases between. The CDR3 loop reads CASSFLSDEKLFF. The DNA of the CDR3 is TGCGCCAGCAGCTTCCTCTCGGATGAAAAACTGTTTTTT.

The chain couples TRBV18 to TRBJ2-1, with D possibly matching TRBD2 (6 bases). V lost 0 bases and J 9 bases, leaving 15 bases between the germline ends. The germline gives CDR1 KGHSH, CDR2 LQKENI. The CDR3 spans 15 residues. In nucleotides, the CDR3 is TGTGCCAGCTCACCACCCGCTAGACTAGTCGGTGAGCAGTTCTTC. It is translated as CASSPPARLVGEQFF. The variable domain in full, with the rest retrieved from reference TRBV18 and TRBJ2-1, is NAGVMQNPRHLVRRRGQEARLRCSPMKGHSHVYWYRQLPEEGLKFMVYLQKENIIDESGMPKERFSAEFPKEGPSILRIQQVVRGDSAAYFCASSPPARLVGEQFFGPGTRLTVL.

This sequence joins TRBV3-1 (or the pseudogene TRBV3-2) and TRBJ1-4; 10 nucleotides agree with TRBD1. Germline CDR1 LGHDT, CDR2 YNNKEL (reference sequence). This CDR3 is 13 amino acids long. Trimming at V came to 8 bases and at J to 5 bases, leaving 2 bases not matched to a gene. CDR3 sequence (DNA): TGTGCCAGCCGGGACAGGGGAAATGAAAAACTGTTTTTT. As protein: CASRDRGNEKLFF.

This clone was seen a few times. The CDR3: CASSPGGTMNTEAFF. In nucleotides, the CDR3 is TGTGCCAGCAGCCCCGGGGGGACCATGAACACTGAAGCTTTCTTT. The chain is built from TRBV3-1 (or the pseudogene TRBV3-2) and TRBJ1-1; D is possibly TRBD1 (5 bases). The CDR3 runs to 15 residues. From germline, CDR1 is LGHDT and CDR2 YNNKEL (reference sequence). The V end was cut by 4 bases, the J end by 0 bases, with 12 bases between.